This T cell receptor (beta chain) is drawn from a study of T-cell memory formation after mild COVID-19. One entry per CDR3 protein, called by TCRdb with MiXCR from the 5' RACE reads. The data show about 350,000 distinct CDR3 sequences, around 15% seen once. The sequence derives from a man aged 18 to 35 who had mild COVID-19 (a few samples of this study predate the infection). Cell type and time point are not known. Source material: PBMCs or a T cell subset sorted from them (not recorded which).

CDR3 coding DNA: TGTGCCAGCAGCTTGCGGGGAGTTACTGAAGCTTTCTTT. Translated, it gives CASSLRGVTEAFF. The rearrangement uses TRBV7-3 and TRBJ1-1; no reliable D call. Trimming removed 3 bases at V and 5 bases at J, with 10 bases between. This CDR3 contains 13 residues. Germline CDR1 reads SGHTA; CDR2 reads FQGTGA.